Described below is a single T cell receptor beta chain sequence and its context. These data belong to a study of blood T cell repertoires in COVID-19. As for the study in general: PBMCs, B-cell-depleted T cells, or T cells were the source of the cDNA or gDNA that made up the material.

Some clones are missing from TCRdb's copy, which holds only in-frame ones; the method was immunoSEQ multiplex PCR. The sample has 250,000 or so clones; roughly 86% are singletons. This CDR3 contains 13 residues. V dropped 0 bases and J dropped 7 bases, with 7 bases sitting between them. Germline V gene data show CDR1 as SGHRS and CDR2 as YFSETQ. The chain links TRBV5-1 to TRBJ1-4; D is unresolved. The TCR sequence derives from a woman under 30 who had recovered from COVID-19. The sequencing sample was made of PBMCs or T cells enriched from blood (not recorded which). The DNA for the CDR3 is TGCGCCAGCAGCTTGGGCTGGCCTGAAAAACTGTTTTTT. This gives the protein CASSLGWPEKLFF.